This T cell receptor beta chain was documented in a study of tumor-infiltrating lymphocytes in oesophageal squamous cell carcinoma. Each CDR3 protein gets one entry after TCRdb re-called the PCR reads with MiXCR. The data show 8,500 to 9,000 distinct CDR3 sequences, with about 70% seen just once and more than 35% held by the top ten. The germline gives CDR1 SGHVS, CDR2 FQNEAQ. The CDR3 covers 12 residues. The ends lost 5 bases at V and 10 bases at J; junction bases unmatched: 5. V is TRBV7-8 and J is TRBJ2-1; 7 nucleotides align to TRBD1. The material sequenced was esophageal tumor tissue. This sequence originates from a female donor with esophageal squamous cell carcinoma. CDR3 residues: CASSLDRAEQFF. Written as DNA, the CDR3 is TGTGCCAGCAGCCTCGACAGGGCAGAGCAGTTCTTC.